The rows below give T cell receptor beta chains drawn from one sample of a study of T cells after yellow fever vaccination. TCRdb itself ran the 5' RACE reads through MiXCR, one entry per CDR3 protein. The table includes roughly 65,000 distinct CDR3 sequences, about 6% detected once. The sample in question was CD4+ T cells sorted from PBMCs, obtained approximately 16 days after the first yellow fever vaccination. The receptors were gathered from a man aged 18 to 29 who received the YFV17D yellow fever vaccine. Each CDR3 is given with its conserved first and last residue.

>TRBV7-2
CASSLGTVMSGELFF
>TRBV28
CATSTGNTEAFF
>TRBV14
CASSPVDRWRTDTQYF
>TRBV7-9
CASIRELNTGELFF
>TRBV2
CASSGQGYGYTF
>TRBV5-6
CASSLGLQGGNQPQHF
>TRBV6-5
CASSYRSRGGSPLHF
>TRBV5-5
CASSLGVVRSYSPLHF
>TRBV5-5
CASSLFSDTGELFF
>TRBV20-1
CSAIDRGDTEAFF
>TRBV14
CASSQDQAAFYGYTF
>TRBV29-1
CSVAQGREKLFF
>TRBV5-1
CASSLESYNEQFF
>TRBV12-3/TRBV12-4
CASSIRLAGASTDTQYF
>TRBV5-1
CASSTTDVYEQYF
>TRBV18
CASSHPSQGAGGYTF
>TRBV6-1
CASSQARQEHYGYTF
>TRBV3-1
CASSQGAFGSTYEQYF